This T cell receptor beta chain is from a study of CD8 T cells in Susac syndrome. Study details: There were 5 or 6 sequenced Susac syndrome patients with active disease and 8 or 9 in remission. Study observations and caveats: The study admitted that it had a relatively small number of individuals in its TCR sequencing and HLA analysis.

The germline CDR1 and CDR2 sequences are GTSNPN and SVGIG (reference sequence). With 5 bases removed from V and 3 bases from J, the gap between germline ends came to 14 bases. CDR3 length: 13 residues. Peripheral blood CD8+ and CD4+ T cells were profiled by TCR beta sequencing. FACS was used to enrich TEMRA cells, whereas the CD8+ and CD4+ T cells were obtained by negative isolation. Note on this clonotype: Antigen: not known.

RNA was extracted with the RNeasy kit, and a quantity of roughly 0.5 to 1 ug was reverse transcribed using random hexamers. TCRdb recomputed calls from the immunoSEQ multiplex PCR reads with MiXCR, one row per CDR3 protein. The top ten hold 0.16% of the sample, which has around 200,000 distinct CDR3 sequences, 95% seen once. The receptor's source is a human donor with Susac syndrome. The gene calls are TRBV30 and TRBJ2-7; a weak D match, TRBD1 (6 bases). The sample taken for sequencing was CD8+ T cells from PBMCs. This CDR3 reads CAWETDRHYEQYF. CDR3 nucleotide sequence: TGTGCCTGGGAGACGGACAGACACTACGAGCAGTACTTC. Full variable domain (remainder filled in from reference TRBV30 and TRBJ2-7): SQTIHQWPATLVQPVGSPLSLECTVEGTSNPNLYWYRQAAGRGLQLLFYSVGIGQISSEVPQNLSASRPQDRQFILSSKKLLLSDSGFYLCAWETDRHYEQYFGPGTRLTVT.